This TCR beta chain was sequenced for a study of T cells in Graves' hyperthyroidism and ophthalmopathy. This clonotype was detected many times. Its antigen is still unknown. Trimming shortened V by 5 bases and J by 6 bases, and 19 bases separated the two germline ends. Germline CDR1 SGHAT, CDR2 FQNNGV. The length of the CDR3 is 15 residues. RNA transcripts were the template for amplifying TCR beta CDR3 regions. The HTBI primer set served for first-round RT-PCR of the TCR CDR3. TCRdb recomputed calls from the multiplex PCR reads with MiXCR, one row per CDR3 protein. The data hold about 360,000 distinct CDR3 sequences, with 19% observed a single time. Study-wide findings and caveats: Classification by a 13 V-J model distinguished ophthalmopathy from stable hyperthyroidism.

In patients aged 18 to 65, hyperthyroidism was newly diagnosed, with duration under 2 months. This sequence was found in a woman younger than 30 with Graves' hyperthyroidism. The chain has TRBV11-2 and TRBJ1-1, with a weak D call TRBD1 (6 bases). The material sequenced was blood. Here the CDR3 reads CASSEGGRFTSEAFF. CDR3 nucleotide sequence: TGTGCCAGCAGCGAAGGGGGGAGGTTTACTTCTGAAGCTTTCTTT.